These T cell receptor beta chains were read from a single sample in a study of vaccination effects on CD4 cells after COVID-19. Clones were sequenced by immunoSEQ multiplex PCR, and TCRdb holds only the in-frame ones, with some missing. The sample carries roughly 26,000 clones, roughly 74% recorded once. Antigens for these TCRs are unknown. The sequencing here drew on CD4+ T cells from PBMCs cultured with HCoV-NL63 spike peptides, taken before COVID-19 vaccination. These receptors were obtained from a human donor who had a prior SARS-CoV-2 infection. Each CDR3 is given with its conserved first and last residue. Each record gives: clone size, V gene, J gene, CDR3 protein. A clone size is listed for some rows: how often the clone was seen (once, few, many), or a class if it is expanded.

clone size: once; V gene: TRBV30; J gene: TRBJ2-5; CDR3 protein: CASAGYQETQYF
clone size: medium-sized; V gene: TRBV21-1; J gene: TRBJ1-6; CDR3 protein: CASTIPLGASSPLHF
clone size: -; V gene: TRBV7-3; J gene: TRBJ2-1; CDR3 protein: CASSFDRGPYNEQFF
clone size: few; V gene: TRBV4-1; J gene: TRBJ1-1; CDR3 protein: CASSHDRGPNTEAFF
clone size: -; V gene: TRBV18; J gene: TRBJ2-4; CDR3 protein: CASSPQGRDIQYF
clone size: -; V gene: TRBV3-1/TRBV3-2; J gene: TRBJ2-7; CDR3 protein: CASSLRQGGEYEQYF
clone size: -; V gene: TRBV24-1; J gene: TRBJ2-7; CDR3 protein: CATSDTREQYF
clone size: -; V gene: TRBV25-1; J gene: TRBJ2-1; CDR3 protein: CASSEFSYAYNEQFF
clone size: -; V gene: TRBV30; J gene: TRBJ2-5; CDR3 protein: CALRRLALSETQYF
clone size: -; V gene: TRBV5-3; J gene: TRBJ1-5; CDR3 protein: CARSRDFTPKGNQPQHF
clone size: -; V gene: TRBV18; J gene: TRBJ2-1; CDR3 protein: CASSRTSGRAWNEQFF
clone size: -; V gene: TRBV4-3; J gene: TRBJ2-1; CDR3 protein: CASSVVPYAEGRTNEQFF
clone size: -; V gene: TRBV6-7; J gene: TRBJ2-2; CDR3 protein: CASSWGSNTGELFF
clone size: few; V gene: TRBV5-5; J gene: TRBJ2-7; CDR3 protein: CASSAPPSGGPYEQYF
clone size: -; V gene: TRBV27; J gene: TRBJ1-5; CDR3 protein: CASSLYRDQPQHF
clone size: few; V gene: TRBV5-6; J gene: TRBJ2-7; CDR3 protein: CASSFGGAARYEQYF
clone size: few; V gene: TRBV20-1; J gene: TRBJ2-7; CDR3 protein: CSASFGTSYEQYF
clone size: -; V gene: TRBV27; J gene: TRBJ2-7; CDR3 protein: CASRKDYESYEQYF
clone size: -; V gene: TRBV19; J gene: TRBJ2-5; CDR3 protein: CASSIGPSQETQYF
clone size: -; V gene: TRBV4-1; J gene: TRBJ1-4; CDR3 protein: CASSQDQSIGEKLFF
clone size: -; V gene: TRBV30; J gene: TRBJ2-1; CDR3 protein: CAWSVAGVKFF
clone size: -; V gene: TRBV15; J gene: TRBJ2-5; CDR3 protein: CATSWGIETQYF
clone size: -; V gene: TRBV7-9; J gene: TRBJ2-5; CDR3 protein: CASSLAAGRETQYF
clone size: -; V gene: TRBV7-9; J gene: TRBJ1-1; CDR3 protein: CASSFVGDTEAFF
clone size: -; V gene: TRBV7-2; J gene: TRBJ2-1; CDR3 protein: CASRDLYNEQFF
clone size: -; V gene: TRBV5-4; J gene: TRBJ2-5; CDR3 protein: CASSYMGQGSGETQYF
clone size: -; V gene: TRBV7-2; J gene: TRBJ1-5; CDR3 protein: CASSLESGLNQPQHF
clone size: few; V gene: TRBV5-1; J gene: TRBJ2-2; CDR3 protein: CASSLGASANTGELFF
clone size: -; V gene: TRBV6-6; J gene: TRBJ2-1; CDR3 protein: CASSYSSGGGNEQFF
clone size: -; V gene: TRBV28; J gene: TRBJ2-1; CDR3 protein: CASIPAGGEQFF
clone size: -; V gene: TRBV5-1; J gene: TRBJ2-3; CDR3 protein: CASRTGAGDTQYF
clone size: -; V gene: TRBV28; J gene: TRBJ2-7; CDR3 protein: CASGPLRGGVVEQYF
clone size: -; V gene: TRBV12-5; J gene: TRBJ2-5; CDR3 protein: CASGDRAGTQYF
clone size: -; V gene: TRBV19; J gene: TRBJ2-1; CDR3 protein: CASSSRTSTNYNEQFF
clone size: -; V gene: TRBV2; J gene: TRBJ2-5; CDR3 protein: CASSEVEETQYF
clone size: -; V gene: TRBV30; J gene: TRBJ2-1; CDR3 protein: CAWRGLAGRGEQFF
clone size: -; V gene: TRBV13; J gene: TRBJ1-5; CDR3 protein: CASSVIWGQEPQHF